The 8 T cell receptor beta chains in this list originate from one sample, sequenced in a study of post-analysis software for immune sequencing data. Overall study results and limits: Patients carried roughly five TRBV segments more frequently than controls did, and TRBV5-6, TRBV5-1 and TRBV20-1 were among them.

Their cognate antigens are unknown. Tagging with unique molecular identifiers was a feature of the TCR beta cDNA libraries. TCRdb reanalysed the PCR reads using MiXCR and keeps one entry per CDR3 protein. The table has more than 500,000 distinct CDR3 sequences, 34% seen once; the top ten hold less than 6%. The sample consisted of blood. All receptors derive from a girl aged 2-17 years with multiple sclerosis.

The chain employs TRBV28 and TRBJ2-1, with TRBD1 matching over 9 bases. Looked up from germline, CDR1 is MDHEN and CDR2 is SYDVKM. The length of the CDR3 is 15 residues. Trimming took 6 bases from V and 4 from J; bases not matched to a gene: 7. CDR3 residues: CASSPRDREYNEQFF. In nucleotides, the CDR3 is TGTGCCAGCAGCCCCCGGGACAGGGAATACAATGAGCAGTTCTTC.

The rearrangement uses TRBV29-1 and TRBJ2-1, with TRBD1 matching 7 bases. From germline, CDR1 is SQVTM and CDR2 ANQGSEA. Trimming at V came to 4 bases and at J to 13 bases, leaving 13 bases not matched to a gene. The CDR3 sequence is 13 residues long. The CDR3 region has the DNA TGCAGCGTTGGACTTGGGACAGTAGAGACCCAGTTCTTC. Residues: CSVGLGTVETQFF.

V gene TRBV29-1 combines with J gene TRBJ2-5; TRBD2 agrees at 12 bases. The CDR3 is 14 residues long. Germline lookup yields CDR1 SQVTM and CDR2 ANQGSEA. With V trimmed by 7 bases and J by 3 bases, 6 bases remained unmatched. CDR3: CSGSWTSGKETQYF. The CDR3 DNA is TGCAGCGGCTCCTGGACTAGCGGGAAAGAGACCCAGTACTTC.

J is TRBJ2-7 and V is TRBV20-1; D is unresolved. This CDR3 region has 15 residues. Trimming took 0 bases from V and 0 from J, leaving 12 bases between them. Germline CDR1 is DFQATT and CDR2 is SNEGSKA (reference sequence). The CDR3 loop is CSARDSADVSYEQYF. In nucleotides, the CDR3 is TGCAGTGCTAGAGATAGTGCCGATGTCTCCTACGAGCAGTACTTC.

This chain uses TRBV6-5 with TRBJ2-7; TRBD1 agrees at 7 bases. Germline CDR1 is MNHEY and CDR2 is SVGAGI. This CDR3 is 13 amino acids long. Trimming at V came to 6 bases and at J to 3 bases, leaving 5 bases not matched to a gene. This CDR3 is CASSPDRIYEQYF. CDR3 coding DNA: TGTGCCAGCAGCCCGGACAGGATCTACGAGCAGTACTTC.

This clonotype was seen only a few times. The V gene is TRBV14, the J gene TRBJ2-1; D call uncertain. This CDR3 is 14 amino acids long. Germline V lookup: CDR1 SGHDN, CDR2 FVKESK. Trimming shortened V by 1 base and J by 8 bases, and 12 bases separated the two germline ends. The CDR3 here is CASSQAGWRDEQFF. The DNA for the CDR3 is TGTGCCAGCAGCCAAGCGGGCTGGCGCGATGAGCAGTTCTTC.

V usage is TRBV29-1 and J usage is TRBJ1-2, with no clear D. V was cut by 3 bases and J by 3 bases, with 5 bases left in between. CDR3 length: 11 amino acids. Germline V lookup: CDR1 SQVTM, CDR2 ANQGSEA. DNA for the CDR3: TGCAGCGTTGACCAAGACTATGGCTACACCTTC. Its translation: CSVDQDYGYTF.

This clonotype turned up a few times. This chain uses TRBV6-6 with TRBJ2-7, with D unresolved. The CDR3 is 16 residues long. The germline gives CDR1 MNHNY, CDR2 SVGAGI (reference sequence). Trimming removed 4 bases at V and 1 base at J, with 17 bases between. CDR3 residues: CASSSGRVLPSYEQYF. Here the CDR3 DNA reads TGTGCCAGCAGTTCCGGTCGAGTGCTACCTTCCTACGAGCAGTACTTC.